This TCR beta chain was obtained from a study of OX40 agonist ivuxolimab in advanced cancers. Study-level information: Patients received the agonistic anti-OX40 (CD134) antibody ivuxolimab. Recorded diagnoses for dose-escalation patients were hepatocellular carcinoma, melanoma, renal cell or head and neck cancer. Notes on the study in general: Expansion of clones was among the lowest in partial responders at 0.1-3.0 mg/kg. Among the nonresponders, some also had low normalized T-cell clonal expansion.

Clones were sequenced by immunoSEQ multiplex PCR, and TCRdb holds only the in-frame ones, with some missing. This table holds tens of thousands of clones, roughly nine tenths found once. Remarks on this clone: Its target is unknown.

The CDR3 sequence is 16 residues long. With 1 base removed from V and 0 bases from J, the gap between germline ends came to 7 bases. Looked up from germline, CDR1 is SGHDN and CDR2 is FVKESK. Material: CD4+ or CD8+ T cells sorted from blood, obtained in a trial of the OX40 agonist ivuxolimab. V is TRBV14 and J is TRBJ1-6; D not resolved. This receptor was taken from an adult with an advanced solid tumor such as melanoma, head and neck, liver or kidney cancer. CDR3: CASSQGISSYNSPLHF. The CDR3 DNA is TGTGCCAGCAGCCAAGGGATAAGCTCCTATAATTCACCCCTCCACTTT. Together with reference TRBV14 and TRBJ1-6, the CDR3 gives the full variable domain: EAGVTQFPSHSVIEKGQTVTLRCDPISGHDNLYWYRRVMGKEIKFLLHFVKESKQDESGMPNNRFLAERTGGTYSTLKVQPAELEDSGVYFCASSQGISSYNSPLHFGNGTRLTVT.